This T cell receptor (beta chain) was captured by sequencing in a study of cytomegalovirus exposure and HLA in healthy donors. The PCR used 60 Vbeta and 13 Jbeta primers. Libraries were prepared by immunoSEQ multiplex PCR; TCRdb keeps only in-frame clonotypes and omits some of them. The table shows 58,000 or so clones, with roughly 71% occurring only once. Participants comprised healthy donors of bone marrow. CDR1 is SGHNT and CDR2 is YYREEE in the germline V gene (reference sequence). V was pared by 0 bases and J by 5 bases, with 15 bases between. This CDR3 spans 16 amino acids. The J gene is TRBJ1-5, the V gene TRBV5-4; D perhaps matches TRBD1 (6 bases). The origin of this receptor is a man over 45 in good health and CMV-seropositive. The specimen sequenced was PBMCs. The CDR3 protein is CASSLGGLGADQPQHF. CDR3 DNA sequence: TGTGCCAGCAGCTTGGGGGGGTTGGGGGCGGATCAGCCCCAGCATTTT.